Each of the 22 T cell receptor beta chains below was sequenced from the same sample in a study of CD8 T cells in Susac syndrome (dated 2019 in TCRdb). Library preparation was by the immunoSEQ multiplex PCR assay. RNA was extracted using the RNeasy kit, and about 0.5 to 1 ug of the RNA was reverse transcribed with random hexamers. TCRdb redid the processing of the public reads, applying fastp at Q25 and MiXCR, and retained in-frame beta chains. Every entry covers one CDR3 protein and lists the most common genes and DNA from its rows. The sample includes some 57,000 distinct CDR3 sequences, with around nine tenths observed a single time. The top ten hold 0.15% to 0.2% of the sample. Sample: CD8+ T cells from PBMCs. These receptors originate from a human donor in good health.

The chain combines TRBV4-3 with TRBJ2-1; 14 bases agree with TRBD2. The V and J ends lost 3 bases and 4 bases, in that order; junction bases with no gene match: 5. This CDR3 is 17 amino acids long. Germline CDR1 and CDR2: LGHNA and YSLEER. The CDR3 DNA sequence: TGCGCCAGCAGCCACCGACTAGCGGGGGGGAGTTACAATGAGCAGTTCTTC. Residues: CASSHRLAGGSYNEQFF.

This clonotype was recorded only once. The chain combines TRBV7-9 with TRBJ1-2; possible D gene TRBD1, 6 bases. V shed 7 bases and J shed 2 bases, with 11 bases lying between them. CDR1 and CDR2 from the germline V gene are SEHNR and FQNEAQ (reference sequence). This CDR3 has 13 residues. The CDR3 sequence: CASTLQGNYGYTF. CDR3 bases: TGTGCCAGCACTCTACAGGGAAACTATGGCTACACCTTC.

This rearrangement joins TRBV3-1 to TRBJ2-7; 8 positions agree with TRBD2. There are 14 residues in the CDR3. Trimming at V came to 4 bases and at J to 4 bases, leaving 6 bases not matched to a gene. CDR1 is LGHDT, CDR2 YNNKEL, per germline (reference sequence). Here the CDR3 reads CASSPGGGGYEQYF. The CDR3 DNA follows: TGTGCCAGCAGCCCCGGCGGCGGGGGGTACGAGCAGTACTTC.

The CDR3 protein is CASSSTGTIRQFF. The CDR3 DNA is TGTGCCAGCAGTTCCACAGGCACGATAAGGCAGTTCTTC. The rearrangement links TRBV5-6 to TRBJ2-1, with D maybe TRBD1 (5 bases). The germline V gene encodes CDR1 SGHDT and CDR2 YYEEEE. The CDR3 loop spans 13 amino acids. V lost 5 bases to trimming and J lost 12 bases, with 18 bases between them.

This chain joins TRBV10-2 and TRBJ2-1; D not resolved. The V end was cut by 2 bases, the J end by 7 bases, with 12 bases between. The germline CDR1 and CDR2 sequences are WSHSY and SAAADI. The CDR3 runs 14 residues. DNA of the CDR3: TGCGCCAGCAGTGAGCGATTAGAGAATAATGAGCAGTTCTTC. Translated, it gives CASSERLENNEQFF.

The chain couples TRBV18 to TRBJ1-4; the D is unclear. The germline V and J ends were trimmed by 1 base and 0 bases, with 12 bases remaining between them. CDR3 length equals 17 residues. CDR1 is KGHSH, CDR2 LQKENI, per germline. For the CDR3, the DNA is TGTGCCAGCTCACCACAGAGGGCGGGTTCAACTAATGAAAAACTGTTTTTT. This gives the protein CASSPQRAGSTNEKLFF.

This chain uses TRBV29-1 with TRBJ2-5; unclear D gene. The length of the CDR3 is 13 residues. Between the trimmed V and J ends, which lost 7 bases and 3 bases, there was a span of 15 bases. Germline CDR1 reads SQVTM; CDR2 reads ANQGSEA. CDR3 sequence reads: CSAAGGAKETQYF. DNA of the CDR3: TGCAGCGCCGCCGGCGGTGCTAAAGAGACCCAGTACTTC.

V is TRBV12-3 or TRBV12-4 and J is TRBJ2-5; 10 bases are shared with TRBD2. The CDR3 is made up of 15 amino acids. V dropped 6 bases and J dropped 5; count of bases not matched to a gene: 9. For the CDR3, the DNA is TGTGCCAGCAGCTACGCAGCGGGGGGGAGGGAGACCCAGTACTTC. It encodes CASSYAAGGRETQYF.

The chain uses TRBV7-9 and TRBJ1-5; 9 nucleotides align to TRBD1. Losses at the gene ends were 5 bases for V and 4 bases for J; bases not matched to a gene: 15. The germline CDR1 and CDR2 sequences are SEHNR and FQNEAQ (reference sequence). CDR3 length: 18 residues. In nucleotides, the CDR3 is TGTGCCAGCAGCAACAACAGCCTCACAGGGGGCTGGAATCAGCCCCAGCATTTT. Its protein product is CASSNNSLTGGWNQPQHF.

The chain combines TRBV25-1 with TRBJ2-7; TRBD1 matches at 7 bases. There are 15 residues in the CDR3. The ends lost 3 bases at V and 1 base at J; junction bases unmatched: 6. Germline V gene data show CDR1 as MGHDK and CDR2 as SYGVNS. CDR3 region: CASSDTTGKSYEQYF. The CDR3 bases are TGTGCCAGCAGTGACACGACAGGGAAATCCTACGAGCAGTACTTC.

The V gene is TRBV6-5, the J gene TRBJ2-2, with D tentatively TRBD2 (5 bases). The CDR3 totals 14 residues. Trimming left V 2 bases short and J 3 bases short, with 7 bases between. Germline CDR1 reads MNHEY; CDR2 reads SVGAGI. The CDR3 here is CASSYNGDTGELFF. Here the CDR3 DNA reads TGTGCCAGCAGTTACAACGGGGACACCGGGGAGCTGTTTTTT.

This chain links TRBV7-2 with TRBJ2-5; 11 positions match TRBD2. Germline CDR1 and CDR2: SGHTA and FQGNSA. The CDR3 length is 16 residues. V lost 2 bases, J lost 1 base, and 3 bases stayed unmatched. Here the CDR3 DNA reads TGTGCCAGCAGCTTAAGACTAGCGGGGAGCCAAGAGACCCAGTACTTC. Translation: CASSLRLAGSQETQYF.

This clonotype appeared once. J is TRBJ2-1 and V is TRBV7-2; unclear D gene. Trimming removed 7 bases at V and 3 bases at J, with 16 bases between. CDR1 is SGHTA and CDR2 is FQGNSA in the germline V gene. The CDR3 contains 15 residues. This CDR3 reads CASTQGHTVYNEQFF. The CDR3 nucleotides are TGTGCCAGCACCCAAGGGCACACCGTCTACAATGAGCAGTTCTTC.

The chain employs TRBV7-9 and TRBJ2-1, with 8 bases matching TRBD2. CDR3 length: 18 amino acids. Germline V lookup: CDR1 SEHNR, CDR2 FQNEAQ (reference sequence). J lost 4 bases, V lost 3 bases, and 14 bases had no gene match. The CDR3 bases are TGTGCCAGCAGCTTGGAGGGGGTAGCGGGGACCCATTACAATGAGCAGTTCTTC. This sequence encodes CASSLEGVAGTHYNEQFF.

The CDR3, as DNA: TGTGCCAGCAAAATTCGGGAGGGCGGCAACTATGGCTACACCTTC. The encoded protein is CASKIREGGNYGYTF. The rearrangement links TRBV6-5 to TRBJ1-2; D uncertain. Germline assignment: CDR1 MNHEY and CDR2 SVGAGI. V was pared by 7 bases and J by 2 bases, with 17 bases between. The CDR3 totals 15 residues.

The J gene is TRBJ2-7, the V gene TRBV5-1; TRBD1 is a possible D gene (6 bases). V lost 0 bases, J lost 3 bases, and 13 bases lay in between. In germline, CDR1 is SGHRS, CDR2 YFSETQ. The CDR3 runs to 15 residues. CDR3 nucleotides: TGCGCCAGCAGCTTGGATGCAGGGGACCTCTACGAGCAGTACTTC. The encoded protein is CASSLDAGDLYEQYF.

The gene calls are TRBV9 and TRBJ2-3, with 8 bases matching TRBD2. The CDR3 loop spans 16 amino acids. Germline assignment: CDR1 SGDLS and CDR2 YYNGEE. V lost 1 base and J lost 5; bases outside the gene matches: 9. The CDR3 region has the DNA TGTGCCAGCAGCGTAATAGGAGCGGGGGCGGGAGATACGCAGTATTTT. Its protein is CASSVIGAGAGDTQYF.

The chain combines TRBV6-5 with TRBJ2-3; TRBD2 matches at 13 bases. The CDR3 consists of 16 residues. Trimming at V came to 4 bases and at J to 5 bases, leaving 6 bases not matched to a gene. Looked up from germline, CDR1 is MNHEY and CDR2 is SVGAGI. CDR3 sequence (DNA): TGTGCCAGCAGTTCACCCGGACTAGCGGGGGTAGATACGCAGTATTTT. This codes for CASSSPGLAGVDTQYF.

The J gene is TRBJ1-1, the V gene TRBV9; no clear D gene. V gave up 1 base and J gave up 5 bases, with 9 bases separating them. The CDR3 contains 13 residues. From germline, CDR1 is SGDLS and CDR2 YYNGEE. The CDR3 here is CASSVNPRTEAFF. The CDR3 coding sequence is TGTGCCAGCAGCGTAAACCCGCGGACTGAAGCTTTCTTT. Based on the CDR3 plus reference TRBV9 and TRBJ1-1, the full variable domain is DSGVTQTPKHLITATGQRVTLRCSPRSGDLSVYWYQQSLDQGLQFLIQYYNGEERAKGNILERFSAQQFPDLHSELNLSSLELGDSALYFCASSVNPRTEAFFGQGTRLTVV.

The chain uses TRBV12-3 or TRBV12-4 and TRBJ2-5; D is perhaps TRBD1 (6 bases). This CDR3 spans 15 amino acids. V lost 6 bases and J lost 1, with 15 bases in between. This chain's CDR3 is CASSTPTGTQETQYF. The CDR3 coding sequence is TGTGCCAGCAGCACACCGACAGGCACCCAAGAGACCCAGTACTTC.

The chain recombines TRBV6-5 with TRBJ2-1; D gene unclear. CDR3 size: 13 residues. Germline V gives CDR1 MNHEY, CDR2 SVGAGI. Trimming cost V 2 bases and J 8 bases, with 10 bases left between them. CDR3 sequence reads: CASSYRVYDEQFF. CDR3 bases: TGTGCCAGCAGTTACAGGGTGTACGATGAGCAGTTCTTC.

The CDR3 reads CAISESGVWNTGELFF. The CDR3 bases are TGTGCCATCAGTGAGTCGGGGGTTTGGAACACCGGGGAGCTGTTTTTT. The rearrangement uses TRBV10-3 and TRBJ2-2; D could derive from TRBD1 or TRBD2 (5 bases each). The CDR3 runs to 16 residues. V lost 0 bases and J 1 base, leaving 9 bases between the germline ends. CDR1 and CDR2 from the germline V gene are ENHRY and SYGVKD.